The 7 T cell receptor beta chains below come from one sample, sequenced in a study of neurological immune-mediated disorders. MiXCR, run by TCRdb on the 5' RACE reads, gives a single entry per CDR3 protein. This repertoire shows roughly 60,000 distinct CDR3 sequences, around 3.8% found once; its top ten account for roughly 2.2%. Source material: PBMCs. These receptors were collected from a woman in her 50s with multiple sclerosis.

This clonotype was seen ten or more times. The chain has TRBV9 and TRBJ2-3; TRBD2 agrees at 11 bases. The V gene end was trimmed by 3 bases and the J gene end by 2 bases; junction bases not matched to a gene: 8. The germline V gene encodes CDR1 SGDLS and CDR2 YYNGEE. CDR3 length equals 17 residues. In DNA, the CDR3 is TGTGCCAGCAGCGGTTCGGGACTAGCGGACCTCACAGATACGCAGTATTTT. This codes for CASSGSGLADLTDTQYF.

This clonotype was seen repeatedly, ten times or more. V is TRBV7-2 and J is TRBJ1-2; maybe TRBD1 (5 bases). Germline V gives CDR1 SGHTA, CDR2 FQGNSA. CDR3 length: 14 amino acids. Trimming took 5 bases from V and 2 from J, leaving 12 bases between them. CDR3 loop: CASSISRENYGYTF. In DNA form, the CDR3 reads TGTGCCAGCAGCATCAGCAGGGAGAACTATGGCTACACCTTC.

This clonotype was found many times. The rearrangement joins TRBV7-8 to TRBJ2-3, with a tentative D call TRBD2 (7 bases). The CDR3 sequence is 15 residues long. V dropped 5 bases and J dropped 2 bases, with 14 bases sitting between them. CDR1 and CDR2 (germline): SGHVS, FQNEAQ. The CDR3 nucleotides read TGTGCCAGCAGCCGCGGGGGCGCTTACACAGATACGCAGTATTTT. Translation gives CASSRGGAYTDTQYF.

The table lists this clonotype with many counts. The chain has TRBV7-9 and TRBJ1-1; no clear D. Germline CDR1 is SEHNR and CDR2 is FQNEAQ (reference sequence). This CDR3 is built from 11 residues. Trimming removed 3 bases from V and 5 bases from J, with 4 bases in between. The CDR3 here is CASSFETEAFF. The CDR3, as DNA: TGTGCCAGCAGCTTTGAGACTGAAGCTTTCTTT.

This clonotype has just a few counts. At one end the junction does not follow the germline gene, possibly because of a read error. This CDR3 reads CASKSGGAGAQPQNF. The CDR3 bases are TGTGCCAGCAAATCAGGGGGGGCCGGTGCTCAGCCCCAGAATTTT. The chain has TRBV6-2 or TRBV6-3 and TRBJ1-5, with 7 nucleotides matching TRBD1. CDR1 MNHEY and CDR2 SVGEGT come from the germline V gene. This CDR3 region has 15 residues.

At least ten counts were recorded for this clonotype. The chain uses TRBV20-1 and TRBJ2-5, with 8 bases that match TRBD1. This CDR3 contains 21 residues. The germline V gene has CDR1 DFQATT and CDR2 SNEGSKA (reference sequence). V gave up 8 bases and J gave up 0 bases; unmatched junction bases: 29. The CDR3 spells CSITGRAGTGSLNMYQETQYF. CDR3 DNA: TGCAGTATCACCGGCAGGGCGGGGACAGGTTCTCTCAATATGTACCAAGAGACCCAGTACTTC.

This clonotype was seen repeatedly, ten times or more. The chain uses TRBV7-2 and TRBJ1-1; weak D call: TRBD1 (5 bases). Germline V gene data show CDR1 as SGHTA and CDR2 as FQGNSA. This CDR3 has 11 residues. V lost 5 bases and J lost 11, with 12 bases in between. Written as DNA, the CDR3 is TGTGCCAGCAGCCCCCGGGACCGTGCTTTCTTT. The encoded protein is CASSPRDRAFF.